This T cell receptor beta chain was documented in a study of control samples from healthy donors and cancer patients. Sequenced by immunoSEQ multiplex PCR; TCRdb stores in-frame clones only, minus some. The sample comprises about 140,000 clones, 75% to 95% of which are singletons, and approximately 3.2% rests with the top ten. CDR3 length equals 15 residues. Per germline, CDR1 LNHDA and CDR2 SQIVND (reference sequence). With 6 bases clipped from V and 2 bases from J, the junction kept 7 bases outside the gene matches. This receptor was identified in a man aged 25-45 years in good health. Sequences were obtained from blood. The chain is built from TRBV19 and TRBJ2-3, with 8 bases identical to TRBD2. In DNA, the CDR3 is TGTGCCAGTAGCCTCTTAGCGGGGATCACAGATACGCAGTATTTT. Residues: CASSLLAGITDTQYF. The full variable domain, with the rest looked up from reference TRBV19 and TRBJ2-3, is DGGITQSPKYLFRKEGQNVTLSCEQNLNHDAMYWYRQDPGQGLRLIYYSQIVNDFQKGDIAEGYSVSREKKESFPLTVTSAQKNPTAFYLCASSLLAGITDTQYFGPGTRLTVL.